This is a list of T cell receptor beta chains from one sample in a study of T-cell reconstitution after alpha-beta-depleted transplantation in children. Via MiXCR, TCRdb re-called the PCR reads, giving one row per CDR3 protein. Of about 610,000 distinct CDR3 sequences detected, over 9.5% appear once; the ten largest clones hold approximately 4.1%. Here the sequenced sample was PBMCs from the stem cell graft donor, taken from the stem cell graft. All receptors come from a human donor who donated a stem cell graft to a child with acute myeloid leukemia. Both conserved end residues are part of each CDR3. The D gene is left open where the match is weak. Rows give clone size only sometimes, using once, few, many, or a class for an expanded clone.

>15|TRBV5-1|few|TRBJ2-7|TRBD2
CASSFGAGATYEQYF
TGCGCCAGCAGCTTTGGGGCGGGAGCCACCTACGAGCAGTACTTC
>14|TRBV7-3|few|TRBJ1-1|-
CASSLIGSYTEAFF
TGTGCCAGCAGCTTAATTGGCTCTTACACTGAAGCTTTCTTT
>22|TRBV5-1|-|TRBJ2-1|-
CASSLMVLRDTTSDRNYNEQFF
TGCGCCAGCAGCTTGATGGTCCTCCGGGACACCACTAGCGACCGGAACTACAATGAGCAGTTCTTC
>16|TRBV7-2|many|TRBJ2-7|-
CASSYYGGAATYEQYF
TGTGCCAGCAGCTATTACGGGGGCGCCGCGACCTACGAGCAGTACTTC
>18|TRBV28|many|TRBJ1-4|TRBD1
CASSPYPGTVATNEKLFF
TGTGCCAGCAGCCCATACCCCGGGACAGTTGCAACTAATGAAAAACTGTTTTTT
>19|TRBV28|few|TRBJ2-3|-
CASERGWAQTSIPTDTQYF
TGTGCCAGCGAGAGGGGGTGGGCCCAGACGTCCATACCGACAGATACGCAGTATTTT
>15|TRBV12-3/TRBV12-4|-|TRBJ2-7|TRBD1
CASRWTGGSSYEQYF
TGTGCCAGCAGATGGACAGGGGGCTCCTCCTACGAGCAGTACTTC
>14|TRBV5-8|few|TRBJ2-1|-
CASGRTWGWNEQFF
TGTGCCAGCGGACGGACCTGGGGGTGGAATGAGCAGTTCTTC
>14|TRBV7-9|few|TRBJ2-7|-
CASSLVSGIYEQYF
TGTGCCAGCAGCTTAGTCTCAGGAATCTACGAGCAGTACTTC
>12|TRBV5-6|many|TRBJ2-1|TRBD2
CASSLGLAKQFF
TGTGCCAGCAGCTTGGGACTAGCTAAGCAGTTCTTC
>15|TRBV6-2/TRBV6-3|many|TRBJ2-1|-
CASSYKGAGKNEQFF
TGTGCCAGCAGTTACAAAGGGGCGGGTAAGAATGAGCAGTTCTTC
>12|TRBV12-3/TRBV12-4|many|TRBJ2-7|-
CASSAGLDEQYF
TGTGCCAGCAGTGCCGGACTCGACGAGCAGTACTTC
>12|TRBV20-1|many|TRBJ2-1|-
CSANRLDNEQFF
TGCAGTGCTAACAGACTGGACAATGAGCAGTTCTTC
>12|TRBV20-1|few|TRBJ2-1|-
CSADNQSNEQFF
TGCAGTGCTGACAATCAGTCTAATGAGCAGTTCTTC
>15|TRBV5-1|few|TRBJ2-1|-
CASSFRSSGYNEQFF
TGCGCCAGCAGCTTCCGGAGTAGCGGATACAATGAGCAGTTCTTC
>14|TRBV7-3|few|TRBJ2-3|-
CASSPRGPPDTQYF
TGTGCCAGCAGCCCCCGCGGGCCTCCAGATACGCAGTATTTT
>17|TRBV5-1|-|TRBJ1-3|-
CASSLGADRPSGNTIYF
TGCGCCAGCAGCTTGGGGGCGGATAGACCCTCTGGAAACACCATATATTTT
>13|TRBV29-1|many|TRBJ2-3|TRBD1
CSGDRGGTDTQYF
TGCAGCGGGGACAGGGGTGGAACAGATACGCAGTATTTT
>20|TRBV20-1|few|TRBJ2-1|-
CCARDSEWEKSNANYNEQFF
TGCTGTGCTAGAGATAGTGAGTGGGAGAAATCCAACGCTAACTACAATGAGCAGTTCTTC
>12|TRBV6-6|many|TRBJ2-7|-
CAVGTYSYEQYF
TGTGCCGTGGGGACATATTCCTACGAGCAGTACTTC
>15|TRBV24-1|many|TRBJ2-7|TRBD1
CATSDPGQKTCEQYF
TGTGCCACCAGTGATCCGGGACAGAAAACATGCGAGCAGTACTTC
>14|TRBV7-8|many|TRBJ2-1|-
CASSLVMGGNEQFF
TGTGCCAGCAGCTTAGTAATGGGCGGGAATGAGCAGTTCTTC
>24|TRBV7-1|-|TRBJ2-7|TRBD2
CASISLPLPLAGLAGTHSGYEQYF
TGTGCCAGCATCTCACTCCCGTTACCACTCGCGGGACTAGCGGGAACTCATTCAGGCTACGAGCAGTACTTC
>15|TRBV7-9|-|TRBJ2-5|TRBD1
CASSPWGTVQETQYF
TGTGCCAGCAGCCCTTGGGGGACAGTCCAAGAGACCCAGTACTTC
>13|TRBV10-2|many|TRBJ2-3|-
CASSDLSTDTQYF
TGCGCCAGCAGTGACCTTTCTACAGATACGCAGTATTTT
>15|TRBV11-3|few|TRBJ2-7|TRBD2
CASSLEPSGIREQYF
TGTGCCAGCAGCTTAGAACCTAGCGGGATTCGAGAGCAGTACTTC
>16|TRBV21-1|-|TRBJ2-5|-
CASSKVEGMGAETQYF
TGTGCCAGCAGCAAGGTGGAGGGGATGGGAGCAGAGACCCAGTACTTC
>14|TRBV7-2|few|TRBJ2-1|TRBD2
CASSLRTSGSYLFF
TGTGCCAGCAGCCTTAGGACTAGCGGGAGTTATCTGTTCTTC
>14|TRBV10-3|few|TRBJ2-7|TRBD1
CAISVGTVSYEQYF
TGTGCCATCAGTGTGGGGACAGTCTCCTACGAGCAGTACTTC